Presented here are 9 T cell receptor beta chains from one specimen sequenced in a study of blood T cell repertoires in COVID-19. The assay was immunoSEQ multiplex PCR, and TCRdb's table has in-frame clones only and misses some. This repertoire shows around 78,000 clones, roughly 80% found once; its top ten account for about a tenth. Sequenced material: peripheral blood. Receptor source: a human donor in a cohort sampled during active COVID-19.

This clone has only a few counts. The CDR3 nucleotides read TGTGCCAGCAGCCCCGGGACTCGGAATACTGAAGCTTTCTTT. This translates into CASSPGTRNTEAFF. The gene calls are TRBV3-1 (or the pseudogene TRBV3-2) and TRBJ1-1; D may be TRBD1 (5 bases). Trimming stripped 4 bases from V and 5 bases from J, with 14 bases between. CDR1 is LGHDT, CDR2 YNNKEL, per germline (reference sequence). The CDR3 spans 14 residues.

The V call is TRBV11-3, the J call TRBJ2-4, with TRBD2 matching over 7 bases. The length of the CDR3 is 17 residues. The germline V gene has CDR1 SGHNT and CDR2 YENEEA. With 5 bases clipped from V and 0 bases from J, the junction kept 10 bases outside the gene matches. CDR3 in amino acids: CASSPREAPLAKNIQYF. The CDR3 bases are TGTGCCAGCAGCCCCCGGGAGGCCCCACTAGCCAAAAACATTCAGTACTTC.

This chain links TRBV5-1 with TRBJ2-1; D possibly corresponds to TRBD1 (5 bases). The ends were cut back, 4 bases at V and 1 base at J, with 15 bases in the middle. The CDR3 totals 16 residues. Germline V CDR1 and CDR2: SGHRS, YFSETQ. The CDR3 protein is CASSPDYRTSYNEQFF. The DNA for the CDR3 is TGCGCCAGCAGCCCGGATTACAGGACATCCTACAATGAGCAGTTCTTC.

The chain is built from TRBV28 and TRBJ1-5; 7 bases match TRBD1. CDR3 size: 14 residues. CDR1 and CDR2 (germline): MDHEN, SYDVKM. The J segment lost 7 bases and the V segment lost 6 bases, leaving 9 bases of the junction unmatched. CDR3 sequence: CASSLTGVFQPQHF. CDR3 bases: TGTGCCAGCAGCCTCACAGGGGTATTCCAGCCCCAGCATTTT.

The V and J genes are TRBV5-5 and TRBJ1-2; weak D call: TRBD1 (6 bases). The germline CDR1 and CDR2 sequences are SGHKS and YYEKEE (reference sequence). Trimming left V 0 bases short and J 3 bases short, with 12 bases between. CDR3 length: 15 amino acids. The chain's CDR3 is CASSLEATGYYGYTF. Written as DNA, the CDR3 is TGTGCCAGCAGCTTGGAGGCGACAGGATACTATGGCTACACCTTC.

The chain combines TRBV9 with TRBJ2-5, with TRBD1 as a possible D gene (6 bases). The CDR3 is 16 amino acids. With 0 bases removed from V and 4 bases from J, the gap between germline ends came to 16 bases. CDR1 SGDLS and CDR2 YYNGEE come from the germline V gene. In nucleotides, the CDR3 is TGTGCCAGCAGCGTAGGTAGGGACAATCCCGGAGAGACCCAGTACTTC. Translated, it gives CASSVGRDNPGETQYF.

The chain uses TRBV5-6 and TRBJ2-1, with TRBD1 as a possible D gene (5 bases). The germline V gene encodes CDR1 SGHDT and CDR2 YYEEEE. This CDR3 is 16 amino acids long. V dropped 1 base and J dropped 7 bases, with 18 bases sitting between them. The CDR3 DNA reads TGTGCCAGCAGCTTGAGGGTGACAGCCCAAAGGAATGAGCAGTTCTTC. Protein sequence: CASSLRVTAQRNEQFF.

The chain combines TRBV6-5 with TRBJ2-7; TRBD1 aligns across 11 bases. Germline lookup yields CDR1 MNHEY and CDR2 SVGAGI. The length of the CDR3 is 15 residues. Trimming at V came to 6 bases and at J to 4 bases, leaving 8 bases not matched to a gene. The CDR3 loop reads CASRLDRGRSYEQYF. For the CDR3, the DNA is TGTGCCAGCAGGTTGGACAGGGGGCGATCGTACGAGCAGTACTTC.

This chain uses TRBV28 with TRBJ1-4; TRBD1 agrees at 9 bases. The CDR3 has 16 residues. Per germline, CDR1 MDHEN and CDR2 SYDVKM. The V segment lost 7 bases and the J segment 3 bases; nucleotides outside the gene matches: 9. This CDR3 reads CASTVTGGRSNEKLFF. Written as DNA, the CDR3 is TGTGCCAGCACGGTGACAGGGGGACGATCTAATGAAAAACTGTTTTTT.